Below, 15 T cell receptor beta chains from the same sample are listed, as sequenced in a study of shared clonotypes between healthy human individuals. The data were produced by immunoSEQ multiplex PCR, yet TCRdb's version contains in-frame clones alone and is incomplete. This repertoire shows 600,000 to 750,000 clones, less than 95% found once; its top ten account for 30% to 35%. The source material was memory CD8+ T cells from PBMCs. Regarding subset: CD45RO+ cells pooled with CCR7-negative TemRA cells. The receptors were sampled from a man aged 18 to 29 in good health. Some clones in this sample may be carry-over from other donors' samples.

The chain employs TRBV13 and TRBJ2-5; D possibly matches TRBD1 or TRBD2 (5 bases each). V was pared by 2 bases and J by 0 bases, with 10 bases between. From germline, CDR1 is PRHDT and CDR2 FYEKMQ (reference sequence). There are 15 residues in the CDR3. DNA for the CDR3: TGTGCCAGCAGCTTAAGAGGGACCCACCAAGAGACCCAGTACTTC. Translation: CASSLRGTHQETQYF.

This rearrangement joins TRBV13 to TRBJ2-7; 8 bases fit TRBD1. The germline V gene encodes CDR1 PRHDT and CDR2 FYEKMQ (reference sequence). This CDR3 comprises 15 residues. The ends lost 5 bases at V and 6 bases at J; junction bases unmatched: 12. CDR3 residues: CASSVETGDFFEQYF. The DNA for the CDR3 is TGTGCCAGCAGCGTAGAGACAGGGGATTTTTTCGAGCAGTACTTC. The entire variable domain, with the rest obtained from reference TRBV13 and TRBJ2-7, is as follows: AAGVIQSPRHLIKEKRETATLKCYPIPRHDTVYWYQQGPGQDPQFLISFYEKMQSDKGSIPDRFSAQQFSDYHSELNMSSLELGDSALYFCASSVETGDFFEQYFGPGTRLTVT.

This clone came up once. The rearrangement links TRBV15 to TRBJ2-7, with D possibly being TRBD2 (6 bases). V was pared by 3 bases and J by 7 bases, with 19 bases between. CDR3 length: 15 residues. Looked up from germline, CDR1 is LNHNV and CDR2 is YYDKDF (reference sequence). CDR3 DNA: TGTGCCACCAGCAGGGATAATTCGGGAGCAACGGAGCAGTACTTC. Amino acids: CATSRDNSGATEQYF.

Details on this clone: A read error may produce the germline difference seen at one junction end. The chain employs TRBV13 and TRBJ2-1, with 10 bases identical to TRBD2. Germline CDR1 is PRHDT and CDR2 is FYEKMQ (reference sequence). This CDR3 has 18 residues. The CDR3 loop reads CASSLGTDRLAGDSEQFF. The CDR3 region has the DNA TGTGCCAGCAGCCTAGGGACCGACCGCCTAGCGGGGGACAGTGAGCAGTTCTTC.

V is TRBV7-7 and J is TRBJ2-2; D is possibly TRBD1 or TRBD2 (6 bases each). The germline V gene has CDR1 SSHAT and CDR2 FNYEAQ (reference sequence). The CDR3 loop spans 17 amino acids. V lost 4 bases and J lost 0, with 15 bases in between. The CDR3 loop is CASSSRGTSANTGELFF. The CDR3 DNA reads TGTGCCAGCAGCTCGCGCGGGACAAGTGCGAACACCGGGGAGCTGTTTTTT.

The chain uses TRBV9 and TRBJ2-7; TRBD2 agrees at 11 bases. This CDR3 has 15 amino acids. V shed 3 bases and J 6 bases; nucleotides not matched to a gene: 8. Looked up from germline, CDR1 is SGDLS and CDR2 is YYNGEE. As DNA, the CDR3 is TGTGCCAGCAGCGCAGCTTCCGGGACTAGCGGCGAGCAGTACTTC. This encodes CASSAASGTSGEQYF.

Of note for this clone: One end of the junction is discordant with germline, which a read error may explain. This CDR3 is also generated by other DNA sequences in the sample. CDR3 region: CASSLDGNYEQYF. CDR3 coding DNA: TGTGCCAGCAGTTTGGACGGGAACTACGAGCAGTACTTT. The chain has TRBV27 and TRBJ2-7; D is possibly TRBD2 (5 bases). Per germline, CDR1 MNHEY and CDR2 SMNVEV (reference sequence). The CDR3 is 13 amino acids.

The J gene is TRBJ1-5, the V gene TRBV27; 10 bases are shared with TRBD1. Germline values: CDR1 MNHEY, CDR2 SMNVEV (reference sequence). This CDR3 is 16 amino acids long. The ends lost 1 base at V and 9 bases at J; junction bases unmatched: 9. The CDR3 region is CASSLLGQGMGLPQHF. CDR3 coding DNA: TGTGCCAGCAGTTTATTGGGACAGGGGATGGGGTTGCCCCAGCATTTT.

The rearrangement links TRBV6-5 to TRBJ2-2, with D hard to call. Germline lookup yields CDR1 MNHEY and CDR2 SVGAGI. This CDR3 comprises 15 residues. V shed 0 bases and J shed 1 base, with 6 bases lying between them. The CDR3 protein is CASSYSHLNTGELFF. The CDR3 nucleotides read TGTGCCAGCAGTTACTCCCATTTGAACACCGGGGAGCTGTTTTTT.

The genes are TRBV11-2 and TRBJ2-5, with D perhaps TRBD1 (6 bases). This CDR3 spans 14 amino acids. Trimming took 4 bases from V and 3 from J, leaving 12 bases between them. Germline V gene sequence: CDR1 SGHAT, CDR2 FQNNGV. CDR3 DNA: TGTGCCAGCAGCTCCATGGCAGGGGAAGAGACCCAGTACTTC. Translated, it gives CASSSMAGEETQYF.

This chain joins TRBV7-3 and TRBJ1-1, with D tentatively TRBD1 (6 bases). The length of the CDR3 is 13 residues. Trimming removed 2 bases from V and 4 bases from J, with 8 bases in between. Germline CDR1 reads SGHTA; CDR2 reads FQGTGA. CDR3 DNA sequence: TGTGCCAGCAGCTTATGGACAGCCACTGAAGCTTTCTTT. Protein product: CASSLWTATEAFF. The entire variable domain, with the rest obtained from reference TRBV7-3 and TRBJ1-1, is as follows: GAGVSQTPSNKVTEKGKYVELRCDPISGHTALYWYRQSLGQGPEFLIYFQGTGAADDSGLPNDRFFAVRPEGSVSTLKIQRTERGDSAVYLCASSLWTATEAFFGQGTRLTVV.

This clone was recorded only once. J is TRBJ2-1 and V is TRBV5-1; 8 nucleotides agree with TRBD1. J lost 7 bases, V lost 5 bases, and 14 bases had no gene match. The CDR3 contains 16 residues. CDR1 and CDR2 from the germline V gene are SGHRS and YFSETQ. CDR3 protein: CASRAGGTGSGNEQFF. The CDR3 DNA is TGCGCCAGCAGGGCAGGGGGCACGGGATCTGGGAATGAGCAGTTCTTC.

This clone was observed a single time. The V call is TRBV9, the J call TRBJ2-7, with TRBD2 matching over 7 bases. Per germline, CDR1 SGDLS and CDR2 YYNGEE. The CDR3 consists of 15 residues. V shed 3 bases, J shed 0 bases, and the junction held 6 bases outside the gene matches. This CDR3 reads CASSDGGGSSYEQYF. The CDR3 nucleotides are TGTGCCAGCAGCGATGGGGGAGGGAGCTCCTACGAGCAGTACTTC. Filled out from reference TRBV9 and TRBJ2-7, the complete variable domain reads DSGVTQTPKHLITATGQRVTLRCSPRSGDLSVYWYQQSLDQGLQFLIQYYNGEERAKGNILERFSAQQFPDLHSELNLSSLELGDSALYFCASSDGGGSSYEQYFGPGTRLTVT.

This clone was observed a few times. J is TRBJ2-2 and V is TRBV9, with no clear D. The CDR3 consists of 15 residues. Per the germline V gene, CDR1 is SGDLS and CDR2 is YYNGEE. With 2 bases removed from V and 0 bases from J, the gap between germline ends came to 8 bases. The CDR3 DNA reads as TGTGCCAGCAGCGTTTCTAGGTCGAACACCGGGGAGCTGTTTTTT. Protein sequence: CASSVSRSNTGELFF.

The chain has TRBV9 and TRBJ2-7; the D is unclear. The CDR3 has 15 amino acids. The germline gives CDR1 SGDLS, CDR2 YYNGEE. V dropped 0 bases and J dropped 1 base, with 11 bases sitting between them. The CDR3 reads CASSVGFDLSYEQYF. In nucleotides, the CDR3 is TGTGCCAGCAGCGTAGGATTCGACCTGTCCTACGAGCAGTACTTC.